This T cell receptor (beta chain) was retrieved from a study of CD8 T cells in ankylosing spondylitis. The study, taken as a whole, reports: Reported data indicate significant enrichment of disease-linked clones within matched ankylosing spondylitis synovial fluid. Some motif variants had been reported before (in reactive arthritis synovial fluid and blood).

The CDR3 has 14 amino acids. The V gene's germline CDR1 is SGHRS and CDR2 YFSETQ. The V end was cut by 3 bases, the J end by 2 bases, with 12 bases between. Making the TCR beta libraries involved quantitative 5'-RACE with molecular barcodes. TCRdb analysed the 5' RACE reads with MiXCR anew, one entry per CDR3 protein. Found here are 200,000 to 250,000 distinct CDR3 sequences, roughly 24% of them singletons; the top ten hold 5% to 7.5%. As to this clonotype: What it binds is unknown.

Sequencing input: blood, either unsorted or a sorted T cell fraction (not recorded which). The chain carries TRBV5-1 and TRBJ2-7; TRBD1 or TRBD2 may be the D gene (6 bases each). The clonotype originates from a male donor with ankylosing spondylitis or in good health (not recorded which). The CDR3 sequence is CASSWTGAPYEQYF. CDR3 nucleotides: TGCGCCAGCAGCTGGACGGGGGCTCCCTACGAGCAGTACTTC.